This T cell receptor (beta chain) was captured in a study of Graves' ophthalmopathy and Graves' hyperthyroidism. Exclusion criteria comprised other autoimmune diseases, uncontrolled infections, pregnancy or lactation in patients. Each diagnosis was determined on the basis of clinical symptoms, serum thyroxine, TRAb, thyroid ultrasound and orbital computed tomography. This clonotype was observed a handful of times. Its antigen remains unknown. RNA transcripts provided the template for amplifying TCR beta CDR3 regions. The workflow started with a first-round RT-PCR run with HTBI primers and then moved on to a second-round multiplex PCR. TCRdb re-derived calls from the multiplex PCR reads in MiXCR, one entry per CDR3 protein. The sample gives 450,000 to 600,000 distinct CDR3 sequences, 39% of which show up once; about 4.1% is in the top ten. Study observations and caveats: Blood contained most expanded thyroid clonotypes exceeding 0.001 frequency. Stable hyperthyroidism and ophthalmopathy were told apart by a 13-signature model, which achieved about 90% sensitivity and just over 80% specificity.

The sequenced sample was peripheral blood or thyroid tissue (not recorded which). This TCR came from an adult man with Graves' hyperthyroidism.

The chain's CDR3 is CASSPLQGPAQETQYF. Written as DNA, the CDR3 is TGTGCCAGCTCACCCCTACAGGGCCCCGCTCAAGAGACCCAGTACTTC. The V and J genes are TRBV11-2 and TRBJ2-5; D is perhaps TRBD1 (6 bases). CDR1 is SGHAT, CDR2 FQNNGV, per germline. Trimming removed 8 bases from V and 2 bases from J, with 21 bases in between. This CDR3 region has 16 residues.